The clone carrying this T cell receptor (beta chain) was found a few times. These data come from a study of blood T cell repertoires in COVID-19. Study-level information: PBMCs, B-cell-depleted T cells, or T cells provided the cDNA or gDNA that made up the material.

The Seattle site enrolled patients during active infection and followed them longitudinally. Authors' data handling: Counts of nucleated cells, estimated from reference gene primer amplification, were obtained. Sequenced by immunoSEQ multiplex PCR; TCRdb stores in-frame clones only, minus some. Clone size and V and J calls were adopted from that table, with D and trimming inferred from the DNA. The table includes about 95,000 clones, 80% to 90% detected once. The clonotype comes from a man at least 80 years old with COVID-19, enrolled during active disease. Sequenced sample: peripheral blood.

CDR3 sequence (DNA): TGTGCCAGCAGTTTCTCTGAGACTAAGCAGTATTTT. The encoded protein is CASSFSETKQYF. J is TRBJ2-3 and V is TRBV12-3 or TRBV12-4, with D possibly being TRBD2 (5 bases). This CDR3 spans 12 amino acids. The V end lost 3 bases, the J end lost 11 bases, and 12 bases lay between the germline ends.